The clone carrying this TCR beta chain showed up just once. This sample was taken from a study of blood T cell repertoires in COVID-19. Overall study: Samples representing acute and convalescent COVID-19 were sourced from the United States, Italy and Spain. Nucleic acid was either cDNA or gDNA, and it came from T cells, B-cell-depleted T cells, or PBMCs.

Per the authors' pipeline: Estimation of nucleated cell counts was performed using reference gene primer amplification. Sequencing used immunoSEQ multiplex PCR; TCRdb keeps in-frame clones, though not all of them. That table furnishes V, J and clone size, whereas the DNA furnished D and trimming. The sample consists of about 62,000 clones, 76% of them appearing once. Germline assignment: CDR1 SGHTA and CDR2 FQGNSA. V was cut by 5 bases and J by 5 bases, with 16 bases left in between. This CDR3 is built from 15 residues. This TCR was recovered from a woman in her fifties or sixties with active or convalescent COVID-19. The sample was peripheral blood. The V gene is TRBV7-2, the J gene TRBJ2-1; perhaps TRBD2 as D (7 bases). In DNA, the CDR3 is TGTGCCAGCAGCGGGCGGGGGCCTGCCCACAATGAGCAGTTCTTC. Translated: CASSGRGPAHNEQFF.